Below, 21 T cell receptor beta chains from the same sample are listed, as sequenced in a study of tumor-infiltrating lymphocytes in primary liver carcinoma. Co-extraction of both nucleic acids (RNA and DNA) used roughly 19-33 mg of unsorted bulk tissue. With a constant-region primer, TCR beta cDNA was made from 500 ng of total RNA. It was through three nested multiplex PCR rounds of slightly modified ARM-PCR that TCR beta libraries arose. It was with TRBV1-TRBV30 forward primers and a C-beta reverse primer that the first two PCR rounds were run, at around 11 cycles each. A single record per CDR3 protein comes from TCRdb applying MiXCR to the multiplex PCR reads. This table has 45,000 to 55,000 distinct CDR3 sequences, roughly 70% appearing once. The sequenced material came from liver tumor tissue from sampling region 5. As to subset: tumor region T5, tumor centre. Receptors originate from a man aged 40-49 years with primary liver carcinoma and hepatitis B virus infection.

This clonotype was seen more than once but under ten times. The V call is TRBV7-2, the J call TRBJ1-6, with D unresolved. V was cut by 1 base and J by 0 bases, with 10 bases left in between. This CDR3 is 17 amino acids long. Germline CDR1 reads SGHTA; CDR2 reads FQGNSA. CDR3 sequence (DNA): TGTGCCAGCAGCTTAGTTGCAGGTGTCTCCTATAATTCACCCCTCCACTTT. It translates to CASSLVAGVSYNSPLHF.

This rearrangement joins TRBV18 to TRBJ2-5; 7 bases agree with TRBD1. The CDR3 is 15 residues long. Unmatched junction bases numbered 4, after V lost 0 bases and J lost 3 bases. Germline CDR1 KGHSH, CDR2 LQKENI. In nucleotides, the CDR3 is TGTGCCAGCTCACCACCGGGGACAGAGAAAGAGACCCAGTACTTC. This translates into CASSPPGTEKETQYF.

This clonotype was seen more than once but under ten times. The rearrangement uses TRBV7-3 and TRBJ2-5, with 12 bases that match TRBD1. The CDR3 contains 16 residues. V dropped 1 base and J dropped 2; count of bases not matched to a gene: 2. Germline-derived CDR1 and CDR2 are SGHTA and FQGTGA. For the CDR3, the DNA is TGTGCCAGCAGCTTAAAGGGACAGGGGGCTCAAGAGACCCAGTACTTC. Translated, it gives CASSLKGQGAQETQYF.

This clonotype has a count of ten or more. The chain recombines TRBV5-4 with TRBJ2-1; D is possibly TRBD2 (5 bases). CDR1 and CDR2 from the germline V gene are SGHNT and YYREEE (reference sequence). V dropped 5 bases and J dropped 5 bases, with 11 bases sitting between them. The CDR3 runs 13 residues. The DNA of the CDR3 is TGTGCCAGCAGGCTACGGGATCACAATGAGCAGTTCTTC. Its translation: CASRLRDHNEQFF.

A note on this clonotype: One end of the junction does not line up with germline, which may come from a read error. This chain links TRBV6-1 with TRBJ2-1, with D unclear. Germline-derived CDR1 and CDR2 are MNHNS and SASEGT. This CDR3 is built from 13 residues. CDR3: CATLRPSYNEQFF. CDR3 in DNA: TGTGCCACTCTTAGGCCCTCGTACAATGAGCAATTCTTC.

This clonotype has ten or more counts. The chain carries TRBV30 and TRBJ2-2, with unresolved D. Germline V gene data show CDR1 as GTSNPN and CDR2 as SVGIG (reference sequence). The CDR3 length is 15 residues. Trimming cost V 0 bases and J 3 bases, with 11 bases left between them. In DNA, the CDR3 is TGTGCCTGGAGTGTACCCAACACGCACACCGGGGAGCTGTTTTTT. It yields the protein CAWSVPNTHTGELFF.

Note on this clonotype: The junction departs from germline at one end; a sequencing error may be responsible. The V and J genes are TRBV29-1 and TRBJ2-7, with TRBD1 matching 8 bases. Germline CDR1 SQVTM, CDR2 ANQGSEA. This CDR3 is 12 amino acids long. The DNA of the CDR3 is TGCAGCTTTGGGAGGACAGGGAACGAGCAGTATTTC. This translates into CSFGRTGNEQYF.

This clonotype is a singleton in its sample. This may be a read error: a much more frequent sequence differs by one nucleotide. The chain recombines TRBV5-8 with TRBJ2-3; D not resolved. This CDR3 region has 15 residues. The V end was cut by 2 bases, the J end by 2 bases, with 12 bases between. Germline V gives CDR1 SGHTS, CDR2 YDEGEE. The CDR3 DNA sequence: TGTGCCAGCAGCTTTATTTCCGCTAACACAGATACGCAGTATTTT. Translated, it gives CASSFISANTDTQYF.

Concerning this clonotype: Given a much more abundant clone one base away, this may be a read error. A read error is likely, as this CDR3 ends without the conserved phenylalanine or tryptophan. The chain uses TRBV7-9 and TRBJ2-5, with TRBD2 as a possible D gene (6 bases). This CDR3 is built from 15 residues. Germline V gene lookup returns CDR1 SEHNR and CDR2 FQNEAQ (reference sequence). V gave up 0 bases and J gave up 5 bases, with 13 bases separating them. CDR3 DNA sequence: TGTGCCAGCAGCTTAGCGATGGGAGGTCAGGAGACCCAGTACTCC. This translates into CASSLAMGGQETQYS.

This chain connects TRBV28 to TRBJ2-7; no clear D gene. V shed 5 bases and J shed 9 bases, with 14 bases lying between them. This CDR3 has 12 amino acids. Germline V gene data show CDR1 as MDHEN and CDR2 as SYDVKM. DNA for the CDR3: TGTGCCAGCAGTCCCCATGCTGACGGGCAGTACTTC. Translated, it gives CASSPHADGQYF.

This clonotype has ten or more counts. The chain links TRBV5-6 to TRBJ2-5; maybe TRBD1 (5 bases). The CDR3 sequence is 14 residues long. Trimming shortened V by 0 bases and J by 5 bases, and 11 bases separated the two germline ends. Per the germline V gene, CDR1 is SGHDT and CDR2 is YYEEEE. CDR3 region: CASSLGRVRETQYF. CDR3 coding DNA: TGTGCCAGCAGCTTGGGCAGGGTCAGGGAGACCCAGTACTTC. The whole variable domain, filled in from reference TRBV5-6 and TRBJ2-5, reads DAGVTQSPTHLIKTRGQQVTLRCSPKSGHDTVSWYQQALGQGPQFIFQYYEEEERQRGNFPDRFSGHQFPNYSSELNVNALLLGDSALYLCASSLGRVRETQYFGPGTRLLVL.

This clonotype was observed at least ten times. This chain joins TRBV6-1 and TRBJ1-1; D ambiguous. The germline V and J ends were trimmed by 2 bases and 1 base, with 2 bases remaining between them. The CDR3 runs 12 residues. CDR1 MNHNS and CDR2 SASEGT come from the germline V gene. The CDR3 nucleotides are TGTGCCAGCAGTGAACAGAACACTGAAGCTTTCTTT. Protein: CASSEQNTEAFF.

Turning to this clonotype: No conserved phenylalanine or tryptophan ends this CDR3, so it is likely a read error. V usage is TRBV19 and J usage is TRBJ2-3, with a tentative D call TRBD1 (6 bases). CDR1 LNHDA and CDR2 SQIVND come from the germline V gene (reference sequence). This CDR3 has 14 residues. V was clipped by 1 base and J by 2 bases, with 7 bases between them. CDR3 protein: CASSIGDNTDTQYI. CDR3 nucleotide sequence: TGTGCCAGTAGTATAGGGGACAACACAGATACGCAGTATATT.

This clonotype was observed many times. The chain uses TRBV12-3 or TRBV12-4 and TRBJ1-5, with D possibly TRBD1 on 5 matching bases. The CDR3 is made up of 14 amino acids. Trimming stripped 7 bases from V and 5 bases from J, with 15 bases between. CDR3 amino acids: CASNLGGVDQPQHF. The CDR3, as DNA: TGTGCCAGCAACCTGGGAGGGGTCGATCAGCCCCAGCATTTT.

The V gene is TRBV29-1, the J gene TRBJ2-7; D is unclear. Germline CDR1 reads SQVTM; CDR2 reads ANQGSEA. The CDR3 runs to 14 residues. With 7 bases removed from V and 3 bases from J, the gap between germline ends came to 19 bases. The CDR3 spells CSAWSSGNFYEQYF. In DNA, the CDR3 is TGCAGCGCCTGGTCCTCAGGCAACTTCTACGAGCAGTACTTC.

Comments on this clonotype: One end of the junction fails to match germline, which may point to a read error. The rearrangement joins TRBV7-9 to TRBJ2-1; no clear D gene. The CDR3 has 15 amino acids. Germline V gives CDR1 SEHNR, CDR2 FQNEAQ (reference sequence). In nucleotides, the CDR3 is TGTGACAGCAGCCCGGTTCGGGCAGCCCACAATGAGCAGTTCTTC. Encoded protein: CDSSPVRAAHNEQFF.

In regard to this clonotype: Since the CDR3 does not end with the conserved phenylalanine or tryptophan, this likely comes from a read error. The chain joins TRBV11-2 to TRBJ2-7; D perhaps matches TRBD2 (6 bases). Germline V gene lookup returns CDR1 SGHAT and CDR2 FQNNGV. There are 14 residues in the CDR3. This chain's CDR3 is CASNLAAREYEQYY. CDR3 nucleotides: TGTGCCAGCAACTTAGCGGCTAGAGAATACGAGCAGTACTAC.

A word on this clonotype: Without the conserved terminal phenylalanine or tryptophan, this CDR3 likely stems from a read error. This chain links TRBV29-1 with TRBJ1-1; a possible D gene is TRBD1 (6 bases). The CDR3 covers 14 residues. Germline V gene sequence: CDR1 SQVTM, CDR2 ANQGSEA. The CDR3 DNA follows: TGCCGCGCATCCACCGGGGGACAGAACACTGAAGCTTTCTAT. It encodes CRASTGGQNTEAFY.

This clonotype was picked up one time. At one end, the junction sequence differs from germline, possibly due to a read error. The V call is TRBV11-2, the J call TRBJ2-7; D unclear. The CDR3 loop spans 14 amino acids. Germline V lookup: CDR1 SGHAT, CDR2 FQNNGV. CDR3 DNA sequence: TGTGCCAGCAGCTTAGCGGTTAGAGAATACGGGCAGTACTTC. It translates to CASSLAVREYGQYF.

Comments on this clonotype: One end of the junction varies from germline; a read error may be responsible. This chain joins TRBV2 and TRBJ2-5; D gene uncertain. The CDR3 has 13 residues. Germline CDR1 is SNHLY and CDR2 is FYNNEI. CDR3 protein: CVSSEPEDETQYF. In DNA form, the CDR3 reads TGTGTCAGCAGTGAACCAGAGGATGAGACCCAGTACTTC.

With regard to this clonotype: One end of the junction does not line up with germline, which may come from a read error. The CDR3 region is CASSTTEGGGNEKLFF. The CDR3 nucleotides are TGTGCCAGCAGCACGACAGAGGGCGGTGGTAATGAAAAACTGTTTTTC. The chain is built from TRBV5-6 and TRBJ1-4; tentatively, D is TRBD1 (5 bases). This CDR3 has 16 amino acids. Germline-derived CDR1 and CDR2 are SGHDT and YYEEEE.